The source of this T cell receptor beta chain is a study of blood T cell repertoires in COVID-19. Study overall: Acute-phase and convalescent COVID-19 samples originated in the United States, Italy and Spain. Nucleic acid was either cDNA or gDNA, and it came from T cells, B-cell-depleted T cells, or PBMCs.

Germline V gives CDR1 SGHRS, CDR2 YFSETQ. This CDR3 has 15 amino acids. J gave up 1 base and V 2 bases, and 3 bases lay outside the gene matches. This clone was counted once. Authors' processing steps: The assay estimated nucleated cells by amplifying reference gene primers. The table came from immunoSEQ multiplex PCR; TCRdb's copy has only in-frame clones and leaves some out. Clone size and the V and J calls come from that table; the DNA yielded D and trimming. The sample has about 200,000 clones, roughly 87% seen once. Sequencing was done on a sample of peripheral blood. The sequence was collected from a man in his forties with active or convalescent COVID-19. This rearrangement joins TRBV5-1 to TRBJ1-3; 7 positions agree with TRBD1. CDR3 in DNA: TGCGCCAGCAGCTTTACAGGGGTTTCTGGAAACACCATATATTTT. Encoded protein: CASSFTGVSGNTIYF.